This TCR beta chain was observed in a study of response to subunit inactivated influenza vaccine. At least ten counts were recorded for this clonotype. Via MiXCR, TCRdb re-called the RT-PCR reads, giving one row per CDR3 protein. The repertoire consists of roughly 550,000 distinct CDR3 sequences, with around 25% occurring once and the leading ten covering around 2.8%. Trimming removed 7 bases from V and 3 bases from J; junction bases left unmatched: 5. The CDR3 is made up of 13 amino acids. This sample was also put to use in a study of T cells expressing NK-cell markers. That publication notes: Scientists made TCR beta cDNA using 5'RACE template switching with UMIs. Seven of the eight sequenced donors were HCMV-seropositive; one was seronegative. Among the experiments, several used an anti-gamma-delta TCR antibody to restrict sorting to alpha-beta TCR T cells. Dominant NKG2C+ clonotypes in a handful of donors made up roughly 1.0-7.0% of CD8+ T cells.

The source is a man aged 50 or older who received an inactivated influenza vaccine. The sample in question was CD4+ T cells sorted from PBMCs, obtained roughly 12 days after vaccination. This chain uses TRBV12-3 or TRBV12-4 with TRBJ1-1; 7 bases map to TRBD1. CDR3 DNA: TGTGCCAGCACCCGGACAGGAGACACTGAAGCTTTCTTT. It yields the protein CASTRTGDTEAFF.